Sequencing of this TCR beta chain was carried out in a study of memory CD4+ T cells and cytomegalovirus serostatus (dated 2019 in TCRdb). As for the study more broadly: The 33 healthy Belgian adults in the cohort included 9 who were CMV seropositive and roughly 25 who were CMV seronegative. The study sequenced CD4+ memory TCRbeta repertoires of a Belgian cohort with known cytomegalovirus serostatus to replicate a published TCR-based CMV serostatus classifier.

CDR1 and CDR2, per the germline V gene, are SGHVS and FQNEAQ. V drops 2 bases and J drops 4 bases, leaving 11 bases in between. The CDR3 numbers 14 residues from cysteine through phenylalanine. Only the CDR3 region is kept as DNA, spanning 42 bases read in frame from base 1. A FACSAria II was used to sort memory CD4+ T cells, defined as single viable CD3+CD4+CD8-CD45RO+ cells. CMV serostatus was determined with a Roche Elecsys assay detecting serum IgG against CMV pp150, pp28, p38 and p52. After the samples were thawed, total CD4+ T cells were enriched through positive selection using CD4 magnetic microbeads. The samples came from a separate study whose specific focus was interrogating the CD4+ T cell memory repertoire. Peripheral blood mononuclear cells were isolated and cryopreserved according to standard operating procedures, and serum was kept at -80 degrees C. The staining used CD3-PerCP (BW264/56), CD4-APC (RPA-T4), CD45RO-PE (UCHT1) and CD8-Pacific Orange (3B5) antibodies, and Sytox blue was used to exclude non-viable cells.

On this clone itself: The specificity of this receptor is unknown. The sample holds no much larger clone one base away, and base qualities are not on file.

The Quick-DNA Microprep Kit was used to extract genomic DNA from the sorted cells. Amplification of TCRbeta DNA was done with the immunoSEQ hsTCRbeta kit, following the protocol from the manufacturer. TCRbeta libraries were sequenced on an Illumina MiSeq instrument. The original pipeline was this. After out-of-frame sequences were removed, 2 million to 2.5 million distinct TCRbeta sequences remained, averaging about 67,000 per individual. Each individual was scored according to the count of 164 previously reported CMV-associated TCRbeta sequences and the total productive distinct TCRbeta count. A beta-binomial model was reimplemented in Python, and scikit-learn random forests with default parameters were trained on data from the US cohort. On the Belgian cohort, classifier performance was reported as the median AUC, along with percentile confidence intervals, across 10,000 bootstrap iterations. In TCRdb, the immuneACCESS table is reduced to in-frame sequences with V and J assigned. These tables do not hold every clone; where another copy was compared, an unresolved V gene accounts for under half, and the others remain unexplained. V and J calls and clone size come straight from that table; D and trimming were deduced from the DNA. This sample holds around 61,000 clones; 82% were observed only once. In total, the top ten clones hold roughly 0.4% of the sample.

The full study reports these points: Of fewer than 200 previously reported CMV-associated TCRbeta sequences, about 62 appeared in the CD4+ memory repertoires, each in one to five individuals. Unlike the original study, which covered naive and memory CD4+ and CD8+ populations, the Belgian study sequenced only CD4+CD45RO+ memory cells. The original-framework classifier achieved a median bootstrapped AUC of 0.95 with a 95% CI of 0.76-1.00 on the Belgian cohort. For CMV serostatus prediction, a median bootstrapped AUC of about 0.95 was reached with the original framework, and a median bootstrapped AUC of about 0.89 was reached with a US-trained random forest. The results were interpreted as suggesting that the CMV-associated TCR signature is mostly present in the CD4+ memory repertoire.

The source material was memory CD4+ T cells from blood. Recombination connected TRBV7-8 to TRBJ2-5, with no reliable assignment of the D segment. The receptor was derived from an adult in good health and CMV-seronegative. The nucleotide sequence is TGTGCCAGCAGCTTATCAAACCAGCGAGAGACCCAGTACTTC. It codes for CASSLSNQRETQYF.